This T cell receptor (beta chain) was obtained from a study of shared clonotypes between healthy human individuals. Study-level results: Generally, naive subsets came out with larger estimated richness than memory subsets. Relative to clonotypes present in all four donors, those not shared had lower generation probabilities.

The trim removed 4 bases at V and 0 bases at J, leaving 5 bases unmatched. CDR1 and CDR2 from the germline V gene are SGDLS and YYNGEE. This CDR3 is 16 amino acids long. The test was conducted at deep level. Sequencing was performed with immunoSEQ multiplex PCR; in TCRdb, only in-frame clones are kept and a portion is missing. The table has approximately 2,000,000 clones, 85% to 95% seen once. As regards this clone: Its antigen is currently unknown.

Terminally differentiated effector memory CD45RA+ cells were excluded by CCR7 positive selection of CD45RO-negative cells. Sequencing input: naive CD8+ T cells from PBMCs. The source is a man younger than 35 in good health. Some clones in this sample may be carry-over from other donors' samples. V usage is TRBV9 and J usage is TRBJ2-1, with 9 bases matching TRBD2. For the CDR3, the DNA is TGTGCCAGCAGCATGCAGCGGGAGGTCTCCTACAATGAGCAGTTCTTC. Its protein is CASSMQREVSYNEQFF.